These T cell receptor beta chains were read from a single sample in a study of T cell repertoires in cytomegalovirus infection. A single record per CDR3 protein comes from TCRdb applying MiXCR to the reads. The sample consists of 510,000 or so distinct CDR3 sequences, around 27% of them appearing once. The sample was PBMCs. The receptors come from a human donor in good health (CMV status not recorded). Some clones in this sample may be carry-over from other donors' samples. Each CDR3 is given with its conserved first and last residue. The D gene is left open where the match is weak. Size is stated for part of the rows, as once, few or many counts, or as a class when the clone is expanded.

size	J	V	D	DNA	CDR3
many	TRBJ1-5	TRBV7-2	.	TGTGCCAGCAGCTGGACCGCTAGCAATCAGCCCCAGCATTTT	CASSWTASNQPQHF
many	TRBJ2-3	TRBV5-4	.	TGTGCCAGCAGTTGGTCCCGGGATACGCAGTATTTT	CASSWSRDTQYF
.	TRBJ1-5	TRBV12-3/TRBV12-4	.	TGTGCCAGCAGTTTCGAGGGGAGGCAGCCCCAGCATTTT	CASSFEGRQPQHF
many	TRBJ2-1	TRBV7-3	.	TGTGCCAGCAGCTTAACAACGAGCTCCTACAATGAGCAGTTCTTC	CASSLTTSSYNEQFF
many	TRBJ2-6	TRBV7-2	.	TGTGCCAGCAGTCTAGGGTCGGGATCTGGGGCCAACGTCCTGACTTTC	CASSLGSGSGANVLTF
few	TRBJ2-3	TRBV10-3	TRBD2	TGTGCCATCAGAGGCACTAGCGGGAGGGCCCCAGATACGCAGTATTTT	CAIRGTSGRAPDTQYF
few	TRBJ2-7	TRBV20-1	.	TGCAGTGCGCCCAGACGTAGCTCCTACGAGCAGTACTTC	CSAPRRSSYEQYF
.	TRBJ2-1	TRBV28	TRBD2	TGTGCCAGCAGGCCTACTAGCGGTGAGCAGTTCTTC	CASRPTSGEQFF
few	TRBJ1-2	TRBV20-1	.	TGCAGTGCTAGAACGACAGGTTCCTGGGGCTATGGCTACACCTTC	CSARTTGSWGYGYTF
.	TRBJ1-1	TRBV14	.	TGTGCCAGCAGCGACTACACAGGGCCTGACACTGAAGCTTTCTTT	CASSDYTGPDTEAFF
many	TRBJ1-5	TRBV7-9	.	TGTGCCAGCAGCCCCGAGTCCATGGGGGTTCAAGTAAATAGCAATCAGCCCCAGCATTTT	CASSPESMGVQVNSNQPQHF
many	TRBJ2-6	TRBV7-2	.	TGTGCCAGCAGCTTAGGACAGTCCTCTGGGGCCAACGTCCTGACTTTC	CASSLGQSSGANVLTF
.	TRBJ2-2	TRBV20-1	.	TGCAGTGCTAGGACCGATCAAAACGGGGAGCTGTTTTTT	CSARTDQNGELFF
.	TRBJ2-7	TRBV19	TRBD2	TGTGCCAGTAGGCCAGGACTAGCGGGAGACTTCGAGCAGTACTTC	CASRPGLAGDFEQYF
.	TRBJ2-3	TRBV11-3	.	TGTGCCAGCAGCTTCGCAGGGGAGGGTATGGCTACGCAGTATTTT	CASSFAGEGMATQYF
.	TRBJ2-1	TRBV7-2	.	TGTGCCAGCAGCTTACTATTGGAAAACAATGAGCAGTTCTTC	CASSLLLENNEQFF
.	TRBJ2-3	TRBV5-4	TRBD2	TGTGCCAGCAGCTCCCCCACGCCTACTAGCGGGAGAGGTGGCACAGATACGCAGTATTTT	CASSSPTPTSGRGGTDTQYF
.	TRBJ1-2	TRBV27	.	TGTGCCAGCAGTCCAGTGATAGTGGGAAGAGACTATGGCTACACCTTC	CASSPVIVGRDYGYTF
few	TRBJ2-3	TRBV7-2	.	TGTGCCAGCAGCCGGGTGCTAAGAGATACGCAGTATTTT	CASSRVLRDTQYF
many	TRBJ1-3	TRBV7-2	.	TGTGCCAGCAGCACCAGTCGCGGAAACACCATATATTTT	CASSTSRGNTIYF
.	TRBJ2-2	TRBV19	.	TGTGCCAGTAGTGCCCCGAGCGGGGAGCTGTTTTTT	CASSAPSGELFF
few	TRBJ1-1	TRBV4-3	.	TGCGCCAGCAGCCACAACCGACAGAGGCCAGGGAACACTGAAGCTTTCTTT	CASSHNRQRPGNTEAFF
.	TRBJ1-1	TRBV30	TRBD1	TGTGCCTGGAGAGACAACAGGGGGCCTGAAGCTTTCTTT	CAWRDNRGPEAFF
many	TRBJ2-7	TRBV28	TRBD1	TGTGCCAGCAGTTTAAGGACAGGGGTAAGTGGCGAGCAGTACTTC	CASSLRTGVSGEQYF
few	TRBJ2-1	TRBV7-2	.	TGTGCCAGCAGCCGGCGCACCCTGGGAGCCTACAATGAGCAGTTCTTC	CASSRRTLGAYNEQFF
.	TRBJ2-3	TRBV10-3	.	TGTGCCATCAGTGTACGCGCTGCCGGAGATACGCAGTATTTT	CAISVRAAGDTQYF
once	TRBJ2-4	TRBV6-2/TRBV6-3	TRBD2	TGTGCCAGCAGCCCCCCCGGGACTAGCGGGATTTTGGACATTCAGTACTTC	CASSPPGTSGILDIQYF
.	TRBJ2-3	TRBV18	TRBD1	TGTGCCAGCTCACCCCCAACCTCGGACAGGGCAGCAGATACGCAGTATTTT	CASSPPTSDRAADTQYF
.	TRBJ2-1	TRBV6-5	.	TGTGCCAGCAGTATGCCCCGGGATGCTAGCTCCTACAATGAGCAGTTCTTC	CASSMPRDASSYNEQFF
many	TRBJ1-1	TRBV10-3	.	TGTGCCTCGGGAGGGAACACTGAAGCTTTCTTT	CASGGNTEAFF
few	TRBJ1-2	TRBV19	.	TGTGCCAGTAGTGCCTTAAGCCTTGCGGCCTACTATGGCTACACCTTC	CASSALSLAAYYGYTF
few	TRBJ2-2	TRBV7-2	.	TGTGCCAGCAGCTTAGTAAGACAGGCTAACACCGGGGAGCTGTTTTTT	CASSLVRQANTGELFF
.	TRBJ2-1	TRBV5-1	.	TGCGCCACCAAACGAGACAATGAGCAGTTCTTC	CATKRDNEQFF
few	TRBJ2-5	TRBV20-1	.	TGCAGTGCTGATAGGGGTGGGGAGACCCAGTACTTC	CSADRGGETQYF
many	TRBJ2-7	TRBV7-2	.	TGTGCCAGCAGCTTCCCAGGGTTGCCCTACGAGCAGTACTTC	CASSFPGLPYEQYF
.	TRBJ2-5	TRBV7-2	.	TGTGCCAGCAGCTTAAGGACACCGTACCAAGAGACCCAGTACTTC	CASSLRTPYQETQYF
few	TRBJ2-3	TRBV10-3	.	TGTGCCATCAGTGACTCTACCCTAGCGACAGATACGCAGTATTTT	CAISDSTLATDTQYF
.	TRBJ1-3	TRBV11-2	.	TGTGCCAGCAGCTTAGTGGGGAACGTGCGAGGAAACACCATATATTTT	CASSLVGNVRGNTIYF
few	TRBJ2-1	TRBV6-6	TRBD2	TGTGCCAGCAGTGTTCGGCGGGGGTTTATCGATGAGCAGTTCTTC	CASSVRRGFIDEQFF
.	TRBJ1-4	TRBV6-1	.	TGTGCCAGCAATTCCGACAAGAACGAAAAACTGTTTTTT	CASNSDKNEKLFF
.	TRBJ2-5	TRBV10-3	TRBD1	TGTGCCATCAAGGCCCGCGACGACAGGGGAGAGACCCAGTACTTC	CAIKARDDRGETQYF
.	TRBJ1-5	TRBV20-1	.	TGCAGTGCTACAAACAGAGGGGGGCATCAGCCCCAGCATTTT	CSATNRGGHQPQHF
few	TRBJ2-7	TRBV11-3	TRBD2	TGTGCCAGCAGCTCGAGGACTAGCGGGAGCAGCCACGAGCAGTACTTC	CASSSRTSGSSHEQYF
few	TRBJ1-6	TRBV28	.	TGTGCCAGTCTCAACGGGGGGGGGGGCCCAGGAAAACCCCTCCACTTT	CASLNGGGGPGKPLHF
once	TRBJ1-5	TRBV6-6	TRBD1	TGTGCCAGCAGTCCCCCGGGGACAGGAGGAAAAAATAGCAATCAGCCCCAGCATTTT	CASSPPGTGGKNSNQPQHF
few	TRBJ1-2	TRBV9	TRBD1	TGTGCCAGCAGCGTAGGAGCTGGAGGGACAGGGCTTAACTATGGCTACACCTTC	CASSVGAGGTGLNYGYTF
few	TRBJ1-5	TRBV6-1	TRBD1	TGTGCCAGCAGTTACGGGACAGGGGGCCGTCCCCAGCATTTT	CASSYGTGGRPQHF
few	TRBJ2-5	TRBV7-3	TRBD2	TGTGCCAGCAGGCCAACTAGCGGGTCCCACCAAGAGACCCAGTACTTC	CASRPTSGSHQETQYF
.	TRBJ2-1	TRBV19	TRBD2	TGTGCCAGTAGTATCCTAACTAGCGGGACCTACAATGAGCAGTTCTTC	CASSILTSGTYNEQFF